This passage covers 32 T cell receptor beta chains from one sample sequenced in a study of sequential checkpoint blockade in melanoma. The treatment was: randomized to nivolumab then ipilimumab (arm A) or the reverse (arm B). Sequencing used immunoSEQ multiplex PCR; TCRdb keeps in-frame clones, though not all of them. The sample carries 15,000 to 20,000 clones, just over 70% recorded once. Sequences were derived from CD8+ T cells sorted from blood (inferred from file names), sampled from a patient given nivolumab and ipilimumab in sequence. These TCRs come from a human donor with melanoma.

The V gene is TRBV11-1, the J gene TRBJ2-7, with 7 bases fitting TRBD1. CDR3 size: 13 residues. Germline V gene lookup returns CDR1 SGHAT and CDR2 FQDESV (reference sequence). The trim removed 1 base at V and 5 bases at J, leaving 2 bases unmatched. CDR3 coding DNA: TGTGCCAGCAGCTTAGGACAGGGCAACGAGCAGTACTTC. Residues: CASSLGQGNEQYF.

The chain couples TRBV7-2 to TRBJ1-2, with D possibly being TRBD1 (6 bases). Looked up from germline, CDR1 is SGHTA and CDR2 is FQGNSA. Trimming took off 1 base at V and 4 bases at J, with 10 bases between the two ends. This CDR3 has 14 amino acids. The CDR3 is CASSLGRGIYGYTF. Written as DNA, the CDR3 is TGTGCCAGCAGCTTAGGCAGGGGTATCTATGGCTACACCTTC.

This clone was counted a single time. The chain employs TRBV6-6 and TRBJ2-7; tentatively, D is TRBD1 (5 bases). Trimming took off 0 bases at V and 3 bases at J, with 15 bases between the two ends. The CDR3 spans 16 residues. The germline V gene encodes CDR1 MNHNY and CDR2 SVGAGI (reference sequence). CDR3 bases: TGTGCCAGCAGTTACTCGAAGCCGGCAGGGAACTACGAGCAGTACTTC. It translates to CASSYSKPAGNYEQYF.

The chain links TRBV7-2 to TRBJ1-6; 9 bases match TRBD1. This CDR3 has 16 amino acids. Germline loops: CDR1 SGHTA, CDR2 FQGNSA. V shed 4 bases and J 7 bases; nucleotides not matched to a gene: 8. For the CDR3, the DNA is TGTGCCAGCAGCTCCGTCTCCGGGACAGGGAATTCACCCCTCCACTTT. Its translation: CASSSVSGTGNSPLHF.

The genes are TRBV4-1 and TRBJ2-1; 10 bases are a match to TRBD2. The CDR3 length is 16 residues. V lost 0 bases, J lost 5 bases, and 4 bases stayed unmatched. Germline V CDR1 and CDR2: MGHRA, YSYEKL. The CDR3: CASSQDGLAGDNEQFF. CDR3 DNA: TGCGCCAGCAGCCAAGACGGGCTAGCGGGAGACAATGAGCAGTTCTTC.

This chain links TRBV10-3 with TRBJ2-1; 7 bases map to TRBD2. Germline CDR1 reads ENHRY; CDR2 reads SYGVKD. J gave up 8 bases and V 5 bases, and 9 bases lay outside the gene matches. This CDR3 has 14 residues. The CDR3 loop is CAISHSSGGDEQFF. The DNA of the CDR3 is TGTGCCATCAGTCACAGTTCTGGGGGGGATGAGCAGTTCTTC.

The chain combines TRBV27 with TRBJ2-5, with D perhaps matching TRBD1 (5 bases). Germline V gene data show CDR1 as MNHEY and CDR2 as SMNVEV (reference sequence). V was pared by 0 bases and J by 3 bases, with 11 bases between. The CDR3 is 15 residues long. CDR3 region: CASSLSPGAEETQYF. The DNA of the CDR3 is TGTGCCAGCAGTTTATCTCCTGGGGCGGAAGAGACCCAGTACTTC.

V gene TRBV4-1 combines with J gene TRBJ2-7; D perhaps matches TRBD2 (5 bases). Germline V gene lookup returns CDR1 MGHRA and CDR2 YSYEKL. V lost 4 bases to trimming and J lost 4 bases, with 14 bases between them. This CDR3 spans 14 amino acids. DNA of the CDR3: TGCGCCAGCAGCCGTGGACTTCCATCATACGAGCAGTACTTC. Protein: CASSRGLPSYEQYF.

This clone was seen a handful of times. This chain connects TRBV4-3 to TRBJ2-7; D perhaps matches TRBD1 (6 bases). This CDR3 contains 14 residues. Germline CDR1 and CDR2: LGHNA and YSLEER. Trimming left V 4 bases short and J 3 bases short, with 13 bases between. The CDR3 reads CASSPWPGDYEQYF. The CDR3 DNA follows: TGCGCCAGCAGCCCCTGGCCAGGGGACTACGAGCAGTACTTC.

This clone was seen a handful of times. V gene TRBV9 combines with J gene TRBJ2-7, with D possibly being TRBD1 (6 bases). CDR1 is SGDLS and CDR2 is YYNGEE in the germline V gene. V lost 3 bases and J lost 1, with 14 bases in between. The CDR3 sequence is 15 residues long. As DNA, the CDR3 is TGTGCCAGCAGCGCCGCTTTAGGGACATCCTACGAGCAGTACTTC. It specifies CASSAALGTSYEQYF.

The chain links TRBV4-3 to TRBJ2-1, with 8 bases matching TRBD2. The germline gives CDR1 LGHNA, CDR2 YSLEER. This CDR3 has 17 amino acids. Losses at the gene ends were 0 bases for V and 0 bases for J; bases not matched to a gene: 4. Here the CDR3 reads CASSQDIGTSSYNEQFF. As DNA, the CDR3 is TGCGCCAGCAGCCAAGATATCGGGACTAGCTCCTACAATGAGCAGTTCTTC.

The chain carries TRBV7-9 and TRBJ2-7, with TRBD1 matching over 9 bases. After removal of 5 bases from V and 3 bases from J, the junction contained 8 bases not matched to a gene. Germline loops: CDR1 SEHNR, CDR2 FQNEAQ (reference sequence). CDR3 size: 15 residues. The CDR3 sequence is CASSADRGLHYEQYF. Here the CDR3 DNA reads TGTGCCAGCAGCGCGGACAGGGGCCTCCACTACGAGCAGTACTTC.

The genes are TRBV11-3 and TRBJ2-7, with D possibly TRBD2 on 6 matching bases. CDR1 is SGHNT, CDR2 YENEEA, per germline. The CDR3 loop spans 15 amino acids. With 6 bases removed from V and 1 base from J, the gap between germline ends came to 16 bases. The CDR3 spells CASSMAGRRSYEQYF. CDR3 coding DNA: TGTGCCAGCAGTATGGCGGGACGGAGGTCCTACGAGCAGTACTTC.

The chain employs TRBV4-3 and TRBJ2-5, with 9 bases identical to TRBD2. The trim removed 0 bases at V and 1 base at J, leaving 6 bases unmatched. The CDR3 length is 17 residues. Germline CDR1 LGHNA, CDR2 YSLEER. Here the CDR3 DNA reads TGCGCCAGCAGCCAAGATCTGCTAGCGGGATTCCAAGAGACCCAGTACTTC. Its translation is CASSQDLLAGFQETQYF.

The rearrangement uses TRBV2 and TRBJ1-1, with TRBD1 as a possible D gene (6 bases). V was clipped by 3 bases and J by 2 bases, with 7 bases between them. The germline V gene encodes CDR1 SNHLY and CDR2 FYNNEI. The CDR3 extends over 13 amino acids. CDR3 loop: CASSETGNTEAFF. Here the CDR3 DNA reads TGTGCCAGCAGTGAGACAGGAAACACTGAAGCTTTCTTT.

This chain uses TRBV6-6 with TRBJ1-6, with 8 nucleotides matching TRBD1. This CDR3 has 14 amino acids. CDR1 and CDR2 from the germline V gene are MNHNY and SVGAGI (reference sequence). The V segment lost 7 bases and the J segment 6 bases; nucleotides outside the gene matches: 5. CDR3 nucleotide sequence: TGTGCCAGCACCGGGACAGGCCGTAATTCACCCCTCCACTTT. Protein product: CASTGTGRNSPLHF.

The rearrangement uses TRBV5-4 and TRBJ2-1; tentatively, D is TRBD2 (5 bases). Per germline, CDR1 SGHNT and CDR2 YYREEE (reference sequence). The CDR3 extends over 13 amino acids. Trimming cost V 0 bases and J 11 bases, with 12 bases left between them. CDR3 protein: CASSLDLPGKQFF. The CDR3 coding sequence is TGTGCCAGCAGCTTGGATCTGCCCGGGAAGCAGTTCTTC.

The J gene is TRBJ1-3, the V gene TRBV4-1; no reliable D call. V was cut by 0 bases and J by 3 bases, with 6 bases left in between. The V gene's germline CDR1 is MGHRA and CDR2 YSYEKL. The CDR3 runs to 14 residues. This CDR3 reads CASSQDGLGNTIYF. CDR3 in DNA: TGCGCCAGCAGCCAAGACGGTCTTGGAAACACCATATATTTT.

This sequence joins TRBV7-9 and TRBJ2-7; 10 nucleotides align to TRBD1. The J segment lost 9 bases and the V segment lost 5 bases, leaving 4 bases of the junction unmatched. CDR1 and CDR2 from the germline V gene are SEHNR and FQNEAQ (reference sequence). The CDR3 is 12 amino acids. CDR3 region: CASSQDRGGQYF. The CDR3 bases are TGTGCCAGCAGCCAGGACAGGGGGGGGCAGTACTTC.

This rearrangement joins TRBV4-2 to TRBJ2-1; 12 nucleotides agree with TRBD2. The CDR3 spans 18 residues. V shed 0 bases, J shed 2 bases, and the junction held 5 bases outside the gene matches. The germline V gene has CDR1 LGHNA and CDR2 YNFKEQ. The CDR3 region has the DNA TGTGCCAGCAGCCAAGAATCTAGACTAGCGGGAGCCTACAATGAGCAGTTCTTC. It encodes CASSQESRLAGAYNEQFF.

This clone was recorded only once. The rearrangement links TRBV9 to TRBJ1-4, with a weak D call TRBD1 (6 bases). This CDR3 spans 15 amino acids. From germline, CDR1 is SGDLS and CDR2 YYNGEE. V was pared by 3 bases and J by 7 bases, with 16 bases between. As DNA, the CDR3 is TGTGCCAGCAGCGAGCAGGGGTCCTGGGGTGAAAAACTGTTTTTT. This codes for CASSEQGSWGEKLFF. Complete variable domain (other parts from reference TRBV9 and TRBJ1-4): DSGVTQTPKHLITATGQRVTLRCSPRSGDLSVYWYQQSLDQGLQFLIQYYNGEERAKGNILERFSAQQFPDLHSELNLSSLELGDSALYFCASSEQGSWGEKLFFGSGTQLSVL.

The J gene is TRBJ2-3, the V gene TRBV5-5; no reliable D call. This CDR3 spans 14 amino acids. Germline CDR1 SGHKS, CDR2 YYEKEE (reference sequence). V lost 6 bases to trimming and J lost 0 bases, with 11 bases between them. The CDR3 sequence: CASKPYGSTDTQYF. The CDR3 DNA follows: TGTGCCAGCAAGCCTTACGGGAGCACAGATACGCAGTATTTT.

This clone has only a few counts. The gene calls are TRBV7-9 and TRBJ2-5; 9 bases are a match to TRBD2. Trimming at V came to 2 bases and at J to 3 bases, leaving 13 bases not matched to a gene. Per germline, CDR1 SEHNR and CDR2 FQNEAQ (reference sequence). This CDR3 has 18 amino acids. The CDR3 DNA follows: TGTGCCAGCAGCTTATGGTCGAGTGTAGCGGGGGATAAAGAGACCCAGTACTTC. Translated: CASSLWSSVAGDKETQYF.

Only one count was recorded for this clone. The chain combines TRBV19 with TRBJ2-7; maybe TRBD1 (6 bases). The length of the CDR3 is 14 residues. The germline CDR1 and CDR2 sequences are LNHDA and SQIVND (reference sequence). The V gene lost 3 bases and the J gene lost 5 bases, with 14 bases spanning the gap. The DNA for the CDR3 is TGTGCCAGTAGTATTTTACAGGGAGCACACGAGCAGTACTTC. Translating it yields CASSILQGAHEQYF. Drawing the rest from reference TRBV19 and TRBJ2-7, the complete variable domain is DGGITQSPKYLFRKEGQNVTLSCEQNLNHDAMYWYRQDPGQGLRLIYYSQIVNDFQKGDIAEGYSVSREKKESFPLTVTSAQKNPTAFYLCASSILQGAHEQYFGPGTRLTVT.

The CDR3 reads CASLPGLRHDEQFF. CDR3 DNA: TGTGCCAGCCTACCGGGACTCCGGCACGATGAGCAGTTCTTC. This chain links TRBV13 with TRBJ2-1, with D tentatively TRBD2 (6 bases). CDR1 is PRHDT, CDR2 FYEKMQ, per germline (reference sequence). The V end lost 8 bases, the J end lost 8 bases, and 19 bases lay between the germline ends. The CDR3 is 14 residues long. Variable domain in full (rest from reference TRBV13 and TRBJ2-1): AAGVIQSPRHLIKEKRETATLKCYPIPRHDTVYWYQQGPGQDPQFLISFYEKMQSDKGSIPDRFSAQQFSDYHSELNMSSLELGDSALYFCASLPGLRHDEQFFGPGTRLTVL.

About this clone: Mismatch with germline at one junction end may stem from a read error. V is TRBV7-2 and J is TRBJ2-7; D perhaps matches TRBD2 (6 bases). The CDR3 totals 16 residues. Germline CDR1 is SGHTA and CDR2 is FQGNSA. Written as DNA, the CDR3 is TGCGCCAGCAGCCAAGAATGGTCGGGAGTCTCCTACGAGCAGTACTTC. Its translation is CASSQEWSGVSYEQYF.

This chain joins TRBV9 and TRBJ2-7, with 12 positions matching TRBD2. From germline, CDR1 is SGDLS and CDR2 YYNGEE. The CDR3 length is 14 residues. The trim removed 4 bases at V and 6 bases at J, leaving 5 bases unmatched. The chain's CDR3 is CASSSSGRASEQYF. The CDR3 nucleotides are TGTGCCAGCAGCTCTAGCGGGAGGGCAAGCGAGCAGTACTTC.

This clone was detected a few times. The V gene is TRBV9, the J gene TRBJ1-1; D may be TRBD1 (5 bases). Germline CDR1 SGDLS, CDR2 YYNGEE. The V and J ends lost 0 bases and 8 bases respectively, with 11 bases between them. The CDR3 runs to 13 residues. The CDR3 loop reads CASSVGSDREAFF. Written as DNA, the CDR3 is TGTGCCAGCAGCGTAGGGAGCGACAGAGAAGCTTTCTTT.

The V call is TRBV6-5, the J call TRBJ1-1; 12 nucleotides line up with TRBD1. Trimming removed 4 bases from V and 4 bases from J; junction bases left unmatched: 7. Germline assignment: CDR1 MNHEY and CDR2 SVGAGI. The CDR3 covers 16 residues. The CDR3 is CASSFPGTGGGTEAFF. CDR3 DNA: TGTGCCAGCAGTTTTCCCGGGACAGGGGGCGGCACTGAAGCTTTCTTT.

The sample holds a few counts of this clone. The CDR3 DNA is TGTGCCAGCAGGGGGACAGCAACTAATGAAAAACTGTTTTTT. The encoded protein is CASRGTATNEKLFF. The chain uses TRBV6-1 and TRBJ1-4, with TRBD1 matching over 7 bases. Germline assignment: CDR1 MNHNS and CDR2 SASEGT. V shed 6 bases and J 0 bases; nucleotides not matched to a gene: 1. The CDR3 consists of 14 residues.

The count of this clone is one. This chain uses TRBV11-2 with TRBJ2-7; 8 positions agree with TRBD1. Trimming took 5 bases from V and 2 from J; bases not matched to a gene: 8. The CDR3 spans 15 residues. Germline CDR1 and CDR2: SGHAT and FQNNGV. The CDR3 DNA sequence: TGTGCCAGCAGCCCTGATACAGGGGGGACCTACGAGCAGTACTTC. It is translated as CASSPDTGGTYEQYF. The variable domain in full, with the rest retrieved from reference TRBV11-2 and TRBJ2-7, is EAGVAQSPRYKIIEKRQSVAFWCNPISGHATLYWYQQILGQGPKLLIQFQNNGVVDDSQLPKDRFSAERLKGVDSTLKIQPAKLEDSAVYLCASSPDTGGTYEQYFGPGTRLTVT.

The rearrangement uses TRBV29-1 and TRBJ2-5; 8 bases match TRBD2. J was trimmed by 0 bases and V by 8 bases; bases with no gene match: 8. Germline CDR1 reads SQVTM; CDR2 reads ANQGSEA. This CDR3 comprises 14 residues. CDR3 coding DNA: TGCAGCTTCGAGACTAGCGATTACCAAGAGACCCAGTACTTC. Translated, it gives CSFETSDYQETQYF.